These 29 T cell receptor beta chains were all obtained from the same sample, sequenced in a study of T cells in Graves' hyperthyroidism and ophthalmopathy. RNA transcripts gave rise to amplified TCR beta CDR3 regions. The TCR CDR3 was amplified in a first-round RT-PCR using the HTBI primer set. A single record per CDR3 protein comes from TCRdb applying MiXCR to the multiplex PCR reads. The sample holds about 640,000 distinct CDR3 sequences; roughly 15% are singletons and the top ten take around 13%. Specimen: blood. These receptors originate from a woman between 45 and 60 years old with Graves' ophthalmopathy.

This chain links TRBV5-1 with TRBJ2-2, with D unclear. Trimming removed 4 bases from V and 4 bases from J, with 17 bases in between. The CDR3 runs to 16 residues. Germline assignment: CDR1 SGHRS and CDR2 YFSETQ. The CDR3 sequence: CASSPNRVASTGELFF. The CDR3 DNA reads TGCGCCAGCAGCCCGAACCGGGTGGCGAGCACCGGGGAGCTGTTTTTT.

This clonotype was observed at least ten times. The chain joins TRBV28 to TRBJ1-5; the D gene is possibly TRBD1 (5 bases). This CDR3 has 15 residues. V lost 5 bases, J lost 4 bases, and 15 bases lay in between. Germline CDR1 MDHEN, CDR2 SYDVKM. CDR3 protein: CASSTTGTFNQPQHF. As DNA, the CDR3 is TGTGCCAGCAGTACTACGGGGACTTTTAATCAGCCCCAGCATTTT.

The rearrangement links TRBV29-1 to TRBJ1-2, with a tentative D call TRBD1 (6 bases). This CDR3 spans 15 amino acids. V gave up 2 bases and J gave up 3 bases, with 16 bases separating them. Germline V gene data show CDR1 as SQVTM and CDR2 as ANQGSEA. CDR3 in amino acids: CSVEPSTGKDYGYTF. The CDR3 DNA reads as TGCAGCGTTGAACCGTCAACAGGGAAAGACTATGGCTACACCTTC.

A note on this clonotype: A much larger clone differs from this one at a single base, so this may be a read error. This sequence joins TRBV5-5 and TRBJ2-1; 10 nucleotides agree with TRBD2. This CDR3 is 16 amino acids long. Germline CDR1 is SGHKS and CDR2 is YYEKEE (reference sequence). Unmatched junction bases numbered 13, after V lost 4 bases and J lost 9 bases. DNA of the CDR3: TGTGCCAGCAGCCACCAAGCGGGAGGGCCGCGTAGTGAGCAGTTCTTC. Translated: CASSHQAGGPRSEQFF.

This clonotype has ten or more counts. The CDR3 protein is CASSLPPNNEQFF. In nucleotides, the CDR3 is TGCGCCAGCAGCTTGCCCCCAAACAATGAGCAGTTCTTC. The V gene is TRBV5-1, the J gene TRBJ2-1, with D unresolved. CDR1 SGHRS and CDR2 YFSETQ come from the germline V gene. This CDR3 spans 13 amino acids. The V end lost 1 base, the J end lost 5 bases, and 7 bases lay between the germline ends.

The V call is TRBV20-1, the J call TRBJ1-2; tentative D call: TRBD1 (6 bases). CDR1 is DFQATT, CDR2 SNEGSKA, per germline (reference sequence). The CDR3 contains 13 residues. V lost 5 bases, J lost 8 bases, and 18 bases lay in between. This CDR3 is CSAVRPEGGGYTF. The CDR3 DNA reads TGCAGTGCTGTTAGACCCGAGGGGGGGGGCTACACCTTC.

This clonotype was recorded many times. As DNA, the CDR3 is TGTGCCAGCAGTTCGGAGGACACCAATCAGCCCCAGCATTTT. It encodes CASSSEDTNQPQHF. The V call is TRBV12-3 or TRBV12-4, the J call TRBJ1-5, with a weak D call TRBD1 (5 bases). The V end was cut by 4 bases, the J end by 3 bases, with 10 bases between. The CDR3 sequence is 14 residues long.

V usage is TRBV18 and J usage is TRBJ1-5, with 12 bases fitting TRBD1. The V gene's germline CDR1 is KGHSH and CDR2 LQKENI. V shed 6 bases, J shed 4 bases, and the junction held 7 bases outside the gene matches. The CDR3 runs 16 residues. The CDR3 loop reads CASSIPGQGANQPQHF. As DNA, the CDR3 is TGTGCCAGCTCGATACCGGGACAGGGGGCGAATCAGCCCCAGCATTTT.

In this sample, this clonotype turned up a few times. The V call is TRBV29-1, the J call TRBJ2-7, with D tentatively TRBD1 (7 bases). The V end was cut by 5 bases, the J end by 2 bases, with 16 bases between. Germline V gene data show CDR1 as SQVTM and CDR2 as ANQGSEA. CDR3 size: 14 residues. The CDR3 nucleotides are TGCAGCGTTCTAAACCAGGGGGGCCCCTACGAGCAGTACTTC. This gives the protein CSVLNQGGPYEQYF.

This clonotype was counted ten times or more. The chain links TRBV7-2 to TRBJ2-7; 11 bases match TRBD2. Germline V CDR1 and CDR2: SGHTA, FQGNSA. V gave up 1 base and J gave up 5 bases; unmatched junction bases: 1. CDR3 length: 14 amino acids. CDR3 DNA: TGTGCCAGCAGCTTAGAACTAGCGGGAGACGAGCAGTACTTC. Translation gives CASSLELAGDEQYF.

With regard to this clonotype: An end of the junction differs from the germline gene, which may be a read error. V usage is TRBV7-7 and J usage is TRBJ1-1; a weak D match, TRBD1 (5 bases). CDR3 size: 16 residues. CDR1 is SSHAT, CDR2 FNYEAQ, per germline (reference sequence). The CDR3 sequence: CASSLARAGPNTEAFF. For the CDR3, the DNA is TGTGCTAGCAGCTTAGCGCGGGCAGGGCCGAACACTGAAGCTTTCTTT. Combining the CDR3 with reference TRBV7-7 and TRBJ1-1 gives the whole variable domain GAGVSQSPRYKVTKRGQDVTLRCDPISSHATLYWYQQALGQGPEFLTYFNYEAQPDKSGLPSDRFSAERPEGSISTLTIQRTEQRDSAMYRCASSLARAGPNTEAFFGQGTRLTVV.

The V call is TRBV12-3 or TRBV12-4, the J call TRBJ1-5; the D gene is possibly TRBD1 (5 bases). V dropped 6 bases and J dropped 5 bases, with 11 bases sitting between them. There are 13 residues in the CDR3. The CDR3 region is CASSGGFDQPQHF. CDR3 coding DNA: TGTGCCAGCAGCGGGGGTTTCGATCAGCCCCAGCATTTT.

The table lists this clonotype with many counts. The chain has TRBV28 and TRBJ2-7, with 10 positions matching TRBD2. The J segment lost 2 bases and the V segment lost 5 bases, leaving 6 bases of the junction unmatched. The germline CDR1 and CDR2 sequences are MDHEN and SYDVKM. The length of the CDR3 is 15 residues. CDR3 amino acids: CASSPILAGPYEQYF. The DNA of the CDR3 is TGTGCCAGCAGTCCTATACTAGCGGGACCCTACGAGCAGTACTTC.

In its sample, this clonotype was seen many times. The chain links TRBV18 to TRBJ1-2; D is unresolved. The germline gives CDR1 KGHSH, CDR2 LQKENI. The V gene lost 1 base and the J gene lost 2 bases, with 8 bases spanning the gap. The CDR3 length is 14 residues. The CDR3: CASSPRERNYGYTF. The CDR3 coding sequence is TGTGCCAGCTCACCACGAGAAAGGAACTATGGCTACACCTTC.

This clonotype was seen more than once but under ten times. The CDR3 nucleotides read TGTGCCAGCAGCTTGACAGGGACAGGAGAAAAACTGTTTTTT. Translating gives CASSLTGTGEKLFF. This chain uses TRBV5-6 with TRBJ1-4; 8 nucleotides match TRBD1. J lost 8 bases, V lost 1 base, and 4 bases had no gene match. There are 14 residues in the CDR3. The germline V gene has CDR1 SGHDT and CDR2 YYEEEE.

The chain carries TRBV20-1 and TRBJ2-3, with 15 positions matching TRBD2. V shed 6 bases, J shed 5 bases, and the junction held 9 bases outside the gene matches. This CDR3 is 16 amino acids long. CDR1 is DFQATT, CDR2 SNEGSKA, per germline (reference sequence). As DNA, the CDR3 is TGCAGTGCCAGAAGCCCGGGACTAGCGGGAGGAGATACGCAGTATTTT. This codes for CSARSPGLAGGDTQYF.

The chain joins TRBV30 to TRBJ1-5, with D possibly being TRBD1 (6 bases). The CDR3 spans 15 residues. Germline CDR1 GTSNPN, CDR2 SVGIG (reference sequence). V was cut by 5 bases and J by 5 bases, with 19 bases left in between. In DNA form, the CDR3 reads TGTGCCTGGGCTAATAGAGGGGGAAGCTATCAGCCCCAGCATTTT. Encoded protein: CAWANRGGSYQPQHF.

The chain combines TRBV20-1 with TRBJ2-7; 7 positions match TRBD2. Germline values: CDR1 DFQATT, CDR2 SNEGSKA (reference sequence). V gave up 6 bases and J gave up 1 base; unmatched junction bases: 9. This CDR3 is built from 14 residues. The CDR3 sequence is CSAYPSGRSYEQYF. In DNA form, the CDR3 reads TGCAGTGCCTATCCTAGCGGTCGGTCCTACGAGCAGTACTTC.

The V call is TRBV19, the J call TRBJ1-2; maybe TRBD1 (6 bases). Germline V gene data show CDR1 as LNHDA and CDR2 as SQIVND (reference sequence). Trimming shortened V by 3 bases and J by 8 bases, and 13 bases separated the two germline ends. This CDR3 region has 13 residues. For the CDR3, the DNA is TGTGCCAGTAGTATCCCCGACAGGTTCGGCTACACCTTC. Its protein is CASSIPDRFGYTF. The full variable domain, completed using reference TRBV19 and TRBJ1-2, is DGGITQSPKYLFRKEGQNVTLSCEQNLNHDAMYWYRQDPGQGLRLIYYSQIVNDFQKGDIAEGYSVSREKKESFPLTVTSAQKNPTAFYLCASSIPDRFGYTFGSGTRLTVV.

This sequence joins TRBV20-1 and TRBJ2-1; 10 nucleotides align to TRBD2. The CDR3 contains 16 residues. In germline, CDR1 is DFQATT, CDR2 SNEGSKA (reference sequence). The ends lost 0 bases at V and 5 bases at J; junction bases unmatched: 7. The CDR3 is CSARDLVAGGDNEQFF. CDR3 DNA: TGCAGTGCTAGAGATTTAGTAGCGGGAGGTGACAATGAGCAGTTCTTC.

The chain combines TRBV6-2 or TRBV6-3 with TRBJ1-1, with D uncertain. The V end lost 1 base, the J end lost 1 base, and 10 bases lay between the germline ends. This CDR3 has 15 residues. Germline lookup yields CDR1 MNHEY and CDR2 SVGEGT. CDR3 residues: CASSYFGSGNTEAFF. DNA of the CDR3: TGTGCCAGCAGTTACTTTGGGTCGGGGAACACTGAAGCTTTCTTT.

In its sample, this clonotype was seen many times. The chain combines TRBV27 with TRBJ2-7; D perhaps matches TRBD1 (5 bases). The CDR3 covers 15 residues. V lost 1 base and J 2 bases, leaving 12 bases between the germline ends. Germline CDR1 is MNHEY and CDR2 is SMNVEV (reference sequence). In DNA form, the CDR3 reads TGTGCCAGCAGTTTATATCTGGGGCTCCCCTACGAGCAGTACTTC. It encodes CASSLYLGLPYEQYF.

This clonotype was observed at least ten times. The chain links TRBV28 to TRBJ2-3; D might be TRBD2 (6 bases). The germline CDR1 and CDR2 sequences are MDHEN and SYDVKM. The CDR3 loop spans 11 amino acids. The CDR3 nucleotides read TGTCCCCCCGGGGACTCAGATACGCAGTATTTT. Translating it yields CPPGDSDTQYF.

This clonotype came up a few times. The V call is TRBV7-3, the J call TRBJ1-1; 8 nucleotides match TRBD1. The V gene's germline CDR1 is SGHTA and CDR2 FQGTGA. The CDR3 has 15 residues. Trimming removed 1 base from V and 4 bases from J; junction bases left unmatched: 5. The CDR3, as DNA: TGTGCCAGCAGCTTAATGTCAGGGGGCCTCACTGAAGCTTTCTTT. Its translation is CASSLMSGGLTEAFF.

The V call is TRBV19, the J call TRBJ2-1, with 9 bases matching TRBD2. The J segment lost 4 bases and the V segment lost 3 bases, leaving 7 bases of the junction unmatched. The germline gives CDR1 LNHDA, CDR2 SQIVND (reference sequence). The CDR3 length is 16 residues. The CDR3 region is CASSIVAGGDYNEQFF. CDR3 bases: TGTGCCAGTAGTATTGTGGCGGGAGGGGATTACAATGAGCAGTTCTTC.

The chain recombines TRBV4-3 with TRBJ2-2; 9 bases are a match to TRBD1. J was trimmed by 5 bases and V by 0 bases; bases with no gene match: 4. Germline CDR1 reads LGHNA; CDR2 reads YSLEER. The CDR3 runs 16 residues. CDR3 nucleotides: TGCGCCAGCAGCCAAGAGGGACAGGGAAGGACCGGGGAGCTGTTTTTT. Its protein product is CASSQEGQGRTGELFF.

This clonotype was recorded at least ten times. The CDR3 coding sequence is TGTGCCAGCAGCTTGGGGCTACCAAACACAGATACGCAGTATTTT. Its protein is CASSLGLPNTDTQYF. The chain couples TRBV5-8 to TRBJ2-3; D is ambiguous. Germline CDR1 reads SGHTS; CDR2 reads YDEGEE. CDR3 length equals 15 residues. V lost 0 bases, J lost 2 bases, and 10 bases lay in between. Supplemented by reference TRBV5-8 and TRBJ2-3, the full variable domain reads EAGVTQSPTHLIKTRGQQATLRCSPISGHTSVYWYQQALGLGLQFLLWYDEGEERNRGNFPPRFSGRQFPNYSSELNVNALELEDSALYLCASSLGLPNTDTQYFGPGTRLTVL.

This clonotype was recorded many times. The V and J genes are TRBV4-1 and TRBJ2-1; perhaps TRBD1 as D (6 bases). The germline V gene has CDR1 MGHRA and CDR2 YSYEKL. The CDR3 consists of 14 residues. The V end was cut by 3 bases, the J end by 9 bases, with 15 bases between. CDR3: CASSQPRDRPEQFF. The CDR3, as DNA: TGCGCCAGCAGCCAGCCGCGCGACAGGCCTGAGCAGTTCTTC.

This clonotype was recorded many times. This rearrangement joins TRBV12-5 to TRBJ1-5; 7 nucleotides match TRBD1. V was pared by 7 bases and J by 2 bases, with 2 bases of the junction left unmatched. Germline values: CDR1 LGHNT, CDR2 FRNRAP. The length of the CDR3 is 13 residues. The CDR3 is CASDRGGNQPQHF. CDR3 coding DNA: TGTGCTAGTGACAGGGGAGGCAATCAGCCCCAGCATTTT.